The TCR beta chain described here comes from a study of beta chain features in type 1 diabetes (dated by TCRdb to the late 2010s). A note on the overall study: Patients and healthy donors did not differ in mean age, gender distribution, total cell number or subset yield. A total of 85 million to 140 million sorted cells were examined across all samples, and the number of cells per subset was strongly correlated with RNA yield. In the study, recently diagnosed type 1 diabetes patients and matched healthy donors were compared on the TCRB repertoires of their sorted circulating CD4+ T cell subsets. Whereas all 28 donors provided naive and central memory subsets, regulatory and stem cell-like memory subsets were isolated from just 8 patients and roughly eight healthy donors. The paper as a whole reports these results and caveats: Naive, central memory and regulatory TCRB repertoires appeared more similar among patients than among healthy donors. Because cDNA was sequenced instead of genomic DNA, activated cells with high expression could be over-represented, although the groups did not differ in activation or CD3 levels. Shorter templates might have been favored by PCR, but patient and control samples were amplified and corrected together, so both groups would have been affected equally by any skew. Patients with type 1 diabetes made fewer insertions and deleted more nucleotides at VDJ recombination sites, implying thymic rearrangement abnormalities. In all four CD4+ subsets, TCRB CDR3 length was moderately but significantly shorter in type 1 diabetes patients. Because small numbers of individuals were included in the HLA sub-analyses, any influence of HLA type on TCRB rearrangement was left unresolved.

The entire amount of isolated RNA was reverse transcribed using the High Capacity cDNA Reverse Transcription Kit, so the sequenced TCRB transcripts were expressed ones. Deep immunoSEQ sequencing was performed on naive, central memory and regulatory T cell samples, with an average of approximately 3.9 million total reads per sample. Sorted cells were lysed in RLT buffer and RNA was extracted with DNase-treated RNeasy Micro or Mini kits, depending on cell number. Each cell subset was processed separately to prevent cross-contamination, with patient and healthy donor samples processed together. The immunoSEQ multiplex PCR was used to amplify TCRB sequences from cDNA, generating 87-bp fragments that spanned the CDR3 region. Amplicons were sequenced on the Illumina HiSeq platform. Regarding the original processing steps: Synthetic template baselines were used to correct PCR bias computationally, reads within Hamming distance 2 were collapsed, and singletons that could not be merged were discarded. Reads were aligned against IMGT so that V, D and J genes, CDR3 length and insertions or deletions at six rearrangement sites could be assigned. Within each subset, clonotype counts were normalized to sorted cell number, and only after that were true diversity and Gini coefficients computed with the tcR R package. Repertoire sharing was quantified using the overlap coefficient calculated on TCRB nucleotide sequences. As a proxy for the pre-selection repertoire, out-of-frame TCRB sequences from naive cells were analyzed. TCRdb re-hosts the immuneACCESS table, in-frame sequences only. Its copies lack some clones; in the studies checked, an unresolved V gene accounts for under half of them, and the cause for the rest is not known. V and J calls and clone size are those listed in that table; D and trimming were worked out from the DNA. The sample data list around 360,000 clones, and roughly 12% of these were observed just once. Together, the top ten hold approximately 0.011% of the sample.

From each donor, a single peripheral blood sample of approximately 120 mL on average was drawn into heparinised tubes. A BD FACSAria II was used to sort naive, central memory, regulatory and stem cell-like memory CD4+ T cells with a panel that included CD45RO, CCR7, CD25, CD127, CD95 and CD27. Every sorted population had a purity above 95%. PBMCs were isolated right away by Lymphoprep density gradient centrifugation and were stained directly, without culture. To minimize batch effects, samples were stained and sorted in pairs, one healthy donor with one patient per experiment. As concerns this clone: No cognate antigen has been identified for it. There are no base qualities to consult, and no much larger clone falls within one base.

V trim: 6 bases; J trim: 8 bases; unmatched bases: 6. The germline V gene encodes CDR1 SGHNT and CDR2 YENEEA. The CDR3 has 12 amino acids, counting the end cysteine and phenylalanine. Here the CDR3 DNA is all that survives: 36 bases in frame from base 1. The sequence came from a woman between 18 and 30 years old with type 1 diabetes. The sample was naive CD4+ T cells from blood. The sample's cell subset or site label, decoded: true naive CD4+ T cells. The chain joins TRBV11-3 to TRBJ1-2; TRBD1 lines up with 7 middle nucleotides. Read as DNA, the sequence is TGTGCCAGCAGACAGACAGGGAGGGGCTACACCTTC. It encodes CASRQTGRGYTF.